This TCR beta chain stems from a study of technical replicates of blood from a few donors. Measured with immunoSEQ multiplex PCR; TCRdb has only the in-frame clones, and not every one. The repertoire holds fewer than 85,000 clones, with roughly 94% as singletons. This TCR was sampled from a human donor in good health. Sequenced input: T cells isolated from PBMCs.

The CDR3 region has the DNA TGTGCCAGCAGCTTGGGGGGGACTGACATTCAGTACTTC. This sequence encodes CASSLGGTDIQYF. The chain uses TRBV5-4 and TRBJ2-4; perhaps TRBD2 as D (6 bases). V was shortened by 0 bases and J by 8 bases, with 9 bases between the two germline ends. The CDR3 totals 13 residues. Per the germline V gene, CDR1 is SGHNT and CDR2 is YYREEE (reference sequence).